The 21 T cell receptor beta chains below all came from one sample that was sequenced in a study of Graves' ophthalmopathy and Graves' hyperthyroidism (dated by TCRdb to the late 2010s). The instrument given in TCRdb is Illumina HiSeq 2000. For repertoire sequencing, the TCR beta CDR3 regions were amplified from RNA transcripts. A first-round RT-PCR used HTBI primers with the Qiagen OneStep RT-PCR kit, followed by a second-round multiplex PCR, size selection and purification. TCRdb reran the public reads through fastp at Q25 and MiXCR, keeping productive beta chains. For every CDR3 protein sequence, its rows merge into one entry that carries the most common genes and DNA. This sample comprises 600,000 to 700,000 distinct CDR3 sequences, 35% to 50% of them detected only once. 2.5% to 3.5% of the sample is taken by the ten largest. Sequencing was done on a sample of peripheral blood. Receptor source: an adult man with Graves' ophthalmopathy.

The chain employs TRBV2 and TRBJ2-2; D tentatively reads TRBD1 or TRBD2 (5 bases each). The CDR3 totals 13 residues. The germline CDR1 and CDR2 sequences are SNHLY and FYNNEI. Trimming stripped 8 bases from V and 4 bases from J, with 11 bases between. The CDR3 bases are TGTGCCAGCCAGCCGGGGCGCACCGGGGAGCTGTTTTTT. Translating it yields CASQPGRTGELFF.

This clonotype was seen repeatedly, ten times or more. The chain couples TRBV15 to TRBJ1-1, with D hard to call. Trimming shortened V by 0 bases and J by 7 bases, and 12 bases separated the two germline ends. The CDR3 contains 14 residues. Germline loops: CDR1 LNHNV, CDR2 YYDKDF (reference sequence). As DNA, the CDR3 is TGTGCCACCAGCAGAGATGGAAACACCGATGAAGCTTTCTTT. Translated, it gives CATSRDGNTDEAFF. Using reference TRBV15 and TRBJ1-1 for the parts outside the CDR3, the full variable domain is DAMVIQNPRYQVTQFGKPVTLSCSQTLNHNVMYWYQQKSSQAPKLLFHYYDKDFNNEADTPDNFQSRRPNTSFCFLDIRSPGLGDTAMYLCATSRDGNTDEAFFGQGTRLTVV.

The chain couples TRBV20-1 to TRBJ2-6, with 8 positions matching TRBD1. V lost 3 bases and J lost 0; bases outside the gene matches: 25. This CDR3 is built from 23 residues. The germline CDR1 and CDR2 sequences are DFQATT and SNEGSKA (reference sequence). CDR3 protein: CSASGFPTTPDRVGPSGANVLTF. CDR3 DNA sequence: TGCAGTGCTAGTGGTTTCCCAACCACCCCGGACAGGGTGGGACCCTCTGGGGCCAACGTCCTGACTTTC.

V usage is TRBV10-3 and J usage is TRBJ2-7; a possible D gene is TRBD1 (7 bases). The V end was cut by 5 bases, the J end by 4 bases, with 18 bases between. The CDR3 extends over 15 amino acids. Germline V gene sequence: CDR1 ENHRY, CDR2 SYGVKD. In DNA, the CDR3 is TGTGCCATCAGTCTGAGTCAGGGGGGCGGATACGAGCAGTACTTC. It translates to CAISLSQGGGYEQYF.

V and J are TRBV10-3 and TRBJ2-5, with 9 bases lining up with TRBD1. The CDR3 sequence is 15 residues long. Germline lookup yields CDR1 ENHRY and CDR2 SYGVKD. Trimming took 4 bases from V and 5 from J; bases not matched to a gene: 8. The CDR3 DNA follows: TGTGCCATCAGTGCGCCCGGGACAGGGCATGAGACCCAGTACTTC. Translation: CAISAPGTGHETQYF.

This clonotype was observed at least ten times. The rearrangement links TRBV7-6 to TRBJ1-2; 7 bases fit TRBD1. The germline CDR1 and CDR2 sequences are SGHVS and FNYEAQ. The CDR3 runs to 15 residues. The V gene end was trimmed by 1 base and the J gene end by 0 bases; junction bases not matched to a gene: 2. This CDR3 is CASSLGDSANYGYTF. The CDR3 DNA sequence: TGTGCCAGCAGCTTAGGGGACAGTGCTAACTATGGCTACACCTTC.

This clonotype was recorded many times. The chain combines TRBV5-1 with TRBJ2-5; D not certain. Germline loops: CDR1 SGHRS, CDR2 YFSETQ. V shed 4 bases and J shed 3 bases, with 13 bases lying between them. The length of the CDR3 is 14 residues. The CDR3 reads CASSPWIPEETQYF. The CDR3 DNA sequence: TGCGCCAGCAGCCCTTGGATCCCCGAAGAGACCCAGTACTTC.

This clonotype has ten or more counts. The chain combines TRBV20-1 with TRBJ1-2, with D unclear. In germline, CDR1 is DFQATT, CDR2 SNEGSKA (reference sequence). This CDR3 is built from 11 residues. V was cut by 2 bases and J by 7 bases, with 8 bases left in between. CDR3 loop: CSARQVPGYTF. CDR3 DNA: TGCAGTGCTAGACAGGTGCCTGGCTACACCTTC.

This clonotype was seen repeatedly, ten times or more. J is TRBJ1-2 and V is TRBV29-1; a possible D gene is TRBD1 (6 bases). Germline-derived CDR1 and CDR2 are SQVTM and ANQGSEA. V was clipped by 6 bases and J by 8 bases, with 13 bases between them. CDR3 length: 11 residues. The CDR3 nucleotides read TGCAGCGTCCCGGGGGCTCGGGGCTACACCTTC. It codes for CSVPGARGYTF.

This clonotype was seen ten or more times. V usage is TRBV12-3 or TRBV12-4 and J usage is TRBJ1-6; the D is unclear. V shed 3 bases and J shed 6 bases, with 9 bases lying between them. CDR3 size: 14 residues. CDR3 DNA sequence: TGTGCCAGCAGTTTGGGGTATACTAATTCACCCCTCCACTTT. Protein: CASSLGYTNSPLHF.

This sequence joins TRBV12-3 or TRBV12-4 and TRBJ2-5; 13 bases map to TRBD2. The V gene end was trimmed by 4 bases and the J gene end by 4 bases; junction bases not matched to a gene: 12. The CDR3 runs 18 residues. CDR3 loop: CASSSDGLAGVDIETQYF. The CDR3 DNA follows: TGTGCCAGCAGTTCAGATGGACTAGCGGGAGTAGATATAGAGACCCAGTACTTC.

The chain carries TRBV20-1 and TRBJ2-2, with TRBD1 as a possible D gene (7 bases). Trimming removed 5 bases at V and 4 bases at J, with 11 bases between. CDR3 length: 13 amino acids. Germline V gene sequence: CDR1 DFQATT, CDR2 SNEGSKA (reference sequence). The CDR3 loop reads CSAPGGRTGELFF. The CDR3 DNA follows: TGCAGTGCTCCAGGGGGGCGCACCGGGGAGCTGTTTTTT.

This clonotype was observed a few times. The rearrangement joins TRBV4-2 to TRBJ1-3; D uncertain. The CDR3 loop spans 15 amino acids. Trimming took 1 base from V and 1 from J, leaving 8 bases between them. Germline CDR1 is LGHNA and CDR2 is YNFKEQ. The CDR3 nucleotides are TGTGCCAGCAGCCAAGCACCTAGGTCTGGAAACACCATATATTTT. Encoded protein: CASSQAPRSGNTIYF.

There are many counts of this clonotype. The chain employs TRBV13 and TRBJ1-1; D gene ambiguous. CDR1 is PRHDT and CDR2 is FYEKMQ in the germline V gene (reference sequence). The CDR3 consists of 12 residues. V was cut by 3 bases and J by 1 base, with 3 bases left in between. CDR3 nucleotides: TGTGCCAGCAGCTTCTGGAACACTGAAGCTTTCTTT. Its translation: CASSFWNTEAFF.

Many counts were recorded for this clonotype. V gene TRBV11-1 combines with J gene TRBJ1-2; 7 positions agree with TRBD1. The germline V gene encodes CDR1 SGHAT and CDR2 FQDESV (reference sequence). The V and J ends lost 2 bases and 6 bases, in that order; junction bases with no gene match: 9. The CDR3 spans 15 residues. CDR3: CASSLSQGEVDGYTF. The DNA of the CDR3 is TGTGCCAGCAGCTTATCGCAGGGGGAGGTGGATGGCTACACCTTC.

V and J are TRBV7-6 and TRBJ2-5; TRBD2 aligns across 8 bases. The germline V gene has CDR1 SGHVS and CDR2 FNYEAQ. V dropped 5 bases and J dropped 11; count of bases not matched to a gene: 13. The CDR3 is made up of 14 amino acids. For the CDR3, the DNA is TGTGCCAGCAGCCCGGGACTAGTGACAGATACGCAGTACTTC. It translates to CASSPGLVTDTQYF. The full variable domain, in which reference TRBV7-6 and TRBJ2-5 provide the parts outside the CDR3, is GAGVSQSPRYKVTKRGQDVALRCDPISGHVSLYWYRQALGQGPEFLTYFNYEAQQDKSGLPNDRFSAERPEGSISTLTIQRTEQRDSAMYRCASSPGLVTDTQYFGPGTRLLVL.

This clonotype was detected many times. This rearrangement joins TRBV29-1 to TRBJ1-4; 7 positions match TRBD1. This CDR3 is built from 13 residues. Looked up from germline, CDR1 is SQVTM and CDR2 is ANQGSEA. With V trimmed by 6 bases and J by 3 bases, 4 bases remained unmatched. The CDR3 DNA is TGCAGCGTCGAGGGGACAGCTAATGAAAAACTGTTTTTT. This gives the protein CSVEGTANEKLFF.

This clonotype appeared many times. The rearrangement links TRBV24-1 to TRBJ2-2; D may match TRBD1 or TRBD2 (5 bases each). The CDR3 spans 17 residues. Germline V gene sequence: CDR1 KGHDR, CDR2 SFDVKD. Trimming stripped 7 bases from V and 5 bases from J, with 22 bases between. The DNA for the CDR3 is TGTGCCACCAGCGGGCGTGGGACGGCCACCGGGACCGGGGAGCTGTTTTTT. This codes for CATSGRGTATGTGELFF.

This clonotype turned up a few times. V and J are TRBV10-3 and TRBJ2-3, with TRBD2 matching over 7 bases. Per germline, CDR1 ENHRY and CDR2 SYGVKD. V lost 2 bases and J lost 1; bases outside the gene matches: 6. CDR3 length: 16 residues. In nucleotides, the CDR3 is TGTGCCATCAGTGAGCCGGCGGGGGACGGCACAGATACGCAGTATTTT. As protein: CAISEPAGDGTDTQYF.

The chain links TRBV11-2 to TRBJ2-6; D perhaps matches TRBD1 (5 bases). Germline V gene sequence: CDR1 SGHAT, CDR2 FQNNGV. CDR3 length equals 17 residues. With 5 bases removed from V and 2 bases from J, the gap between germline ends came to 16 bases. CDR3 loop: CASSASNRIPGANVLTF. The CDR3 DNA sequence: TGTGCCAGCAGCGCTTCTAACAGGATTCCTGGGGCCAACGTCCTGACTTTC.

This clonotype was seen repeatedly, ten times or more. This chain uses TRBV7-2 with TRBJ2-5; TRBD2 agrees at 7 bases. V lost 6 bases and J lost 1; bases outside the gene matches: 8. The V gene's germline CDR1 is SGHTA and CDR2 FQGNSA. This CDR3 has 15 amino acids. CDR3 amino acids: CASSAFGGGQETQYF. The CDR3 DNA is TGTGCCAGCAGTGCCTTTGGGGGGGGCCAAGAGACCCAGTACTTC. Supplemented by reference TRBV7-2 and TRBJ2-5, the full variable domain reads GAGVSQSPSNKVTEKGKDVELRCDPISGHTALYWYRQSLGQGLEFLIYFQGNSAPDKSGLPSDRFSAERTGGSVSTLTIQRTQQEDSAVYLCASSAFGGGQETQYFGPGTRLLVL.